The 3 T cell receptor beta chains given below trace back to one sample, sequenced in a study of CD8 T cells in Susac syndrome. Random-hexamer reverse transcription was applied to 0.5 to 1 ug RNA. TCRdb reanalysed the immunoSEQ multiplex PCR reads using MiXCR and keeps one entry per CDR3 protein. This repertoire shows more than 85,000 distinct CDR3 sequences, 95% to 98% found once; its top ten account for 0.096%. Sequencing input: CD4+ T cells from PBMCs. These TCRs come from a human donor in good health.

The rearrangement links TRBV7-8 to TRBJ1-1; D unresolved. CDR3 length equals 14 residues. Germline lookup yields CDR1 SGHVS and CDR2 FQNEAQ. V was pared by 2 bases and J by 3 bases, with 10 bases between. The CDR3 spells CASSLLLADTEAFF. The CDR3 coding sequence is TGTGCCAGCAGCTTATTGCTGGCTGACACTGAAGCTTTCTTT.

CDR3 protein: CAARDRNTIYF. CDR3 DNA sequence: TGTGCCGCGAGAGATCGGAACACCATATATTTT. The chain joins TRBV5-6 to TRBJ1-3; no definite D call. Germline CDR1 SGHDT, CDR2 YYEEEE. Trimming left V 10 bases short and J 7 bases short, with 12 bases between. The CDR3 is 11 residues long.

This chain uses TRBV7-2 with TRBJ2-3, with TRBD1 identical over 7 bases. The length of the CDR3 is 15 residues. The germline V gene has CDR1 SGHTA and CDR2 FQGNSA. The ends lost 4 bases at V and 0 bases at J; junction bases unmatched: 4. The CDR3, as DNA: TGTGCCAGCAGCTCGGACAGGAGTAGCACAGATACGCAGTATTTT. Amino acid sequence: CASSSDRSSTDTQYF.